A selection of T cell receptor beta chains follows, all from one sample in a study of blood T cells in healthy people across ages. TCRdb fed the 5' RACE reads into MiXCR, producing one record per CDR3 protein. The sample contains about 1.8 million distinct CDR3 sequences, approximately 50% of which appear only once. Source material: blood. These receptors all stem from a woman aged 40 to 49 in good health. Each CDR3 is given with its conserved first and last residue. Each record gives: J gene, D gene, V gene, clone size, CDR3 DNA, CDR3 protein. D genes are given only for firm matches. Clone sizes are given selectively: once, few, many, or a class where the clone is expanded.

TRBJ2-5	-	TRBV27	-	TGTGCCAGCAGTTTATTGTCCAGACTTGGGGAGACCCAGTACTTC	CASSLLSRLGETQYF
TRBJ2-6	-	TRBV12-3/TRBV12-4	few	TGTGCCAGCAGATCCCCAGGGTCTGGGGCCAACGTCCTGACTTTC	CASRSPGSGANVLTF
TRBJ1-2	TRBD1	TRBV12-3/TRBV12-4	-	TGTGCCAGCAGCTCGGGGGGGACAGGGGTAATTTCTGAGCGTGGCTACACCTTC	CASSSGGTGVISERGYTF
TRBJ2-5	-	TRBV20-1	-	TGCAGTGCTATGCTAGTGTTAGGGGCAGAGACCCAGTACTTC	CSAMLVLGAETQYF
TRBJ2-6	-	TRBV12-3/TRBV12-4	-	TGTGCCAGCACCCCGGAGGGTCAGCTTGGGGCCAACGTCCTGACTTTC	CASTPEGQLGANVLTF
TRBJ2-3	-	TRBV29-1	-	TGCAGCGTTGATCTCAGGGTTGAGGGTACGCAGTATTTT	CSVDLRVEGTQYF
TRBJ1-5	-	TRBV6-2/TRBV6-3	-	TGTGCCAGCAGTTGGGCAGGGATCAGCAATCAGCCCCAGCATTTT	CASSWAGISNQPQHF
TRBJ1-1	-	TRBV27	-	TGTGCCAGCAGTGTATTAGGGAGGGGGGAAGCTTTCTTT	CASSVLGRGEAFF
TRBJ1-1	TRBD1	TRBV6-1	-	TGTGCCAGCAGTGAAGCTAGGGCGGGACAGGGGGGAGGTCGCACTGAAGCTTTCTTT	CASSEARAGQGGGRTEAFF
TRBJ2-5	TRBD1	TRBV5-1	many	TGTGCCAGCAGTCCCGGGACAGGGGAAGAGACCCAGTACTTC	CASSPGTGEETQYF
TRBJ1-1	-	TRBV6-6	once	TGTGCCAGCAGTTACCCCCAACAGAAAGGGGACACTGAAGCTTTCTTT	CASSYPQQKGDTEAFF
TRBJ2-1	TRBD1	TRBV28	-	TGTGCCAGCACCGTTGGACAGGCCAGTGAGCAGTTCTTC	CASTVGQASEQFF
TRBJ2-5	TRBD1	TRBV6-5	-	TGTGCCAGCTCCCCCACAGGGGTGTTGGAGACCCAGTACTTC	CASSPTGVLETQYF
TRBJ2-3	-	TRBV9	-	TGTGCCAGCAGCGTGCTTCCGGGATCCACTGAGCAGTATTTT	CASSVLPGSTEQYF
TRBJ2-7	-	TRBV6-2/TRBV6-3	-	TGTGCCAGCAGTTTTTACAGGGAGTCCGCCGAGCAGTACTTC	CASSFYRESAEQYF
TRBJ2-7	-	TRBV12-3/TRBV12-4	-	TGTGCCAGCAGCCCCGGTGGGGTTAATTCCTACAATGAGCAGTACTTC	CASSPGGVNSYNEQYF
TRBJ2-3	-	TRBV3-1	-	TGTGCCAGCAGCCCCGGGGAGGGGGCTGGAGATACGCAGTATTTT	CASSPGEGAGDTQYF
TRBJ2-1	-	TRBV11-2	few	TGTGCCAGCAGCCTCAGGACAGAGCGGGTCCACAATGAGCAGTTCTTC	CASSLRTERVHNEQFF
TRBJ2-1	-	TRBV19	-	TGTGCCAGTAGTATGAGGGGCGGCAGGGGGGACAATGAGCAGTTCTTC	CASSMRGGRGDNEQFF
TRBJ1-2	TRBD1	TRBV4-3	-	TGCGCCAGCAGCCAAGATATGACAGGGGTTAACTATGGCTACACCTTC	CASSQDMTGVNYGYTF
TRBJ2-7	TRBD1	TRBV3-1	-	TGTGCCAGCAGCCACCGGGACAGGGGGCGTTACGAGCAGTACTTC	CASSHRDRGRYEQYF
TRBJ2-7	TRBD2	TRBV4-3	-	TGCGCCAGCAGCCAAGTTAGCGGGGGTTGGTACAATGAGCAGTACTTC	CASSQVSGGWYNEQYF
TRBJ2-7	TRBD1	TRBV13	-	TGTGCCAGCAGCTTAAAGTTTCGACAGGGTCCGTCCTACGAGCAGTACTTC	CASSLKFRQGPSYEQYF
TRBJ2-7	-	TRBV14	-	TGTGCCAGCAGCCAAGCGGGGCTATCCGAGCAGTACTTC	CASSQAGLSEQYF
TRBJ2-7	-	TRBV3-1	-	TGTGCCAGCAGCCAAGAGGAGGTGCGGGGTGCTTACGAGCAGTACTTC	CASSQEEVRGAYEQYF
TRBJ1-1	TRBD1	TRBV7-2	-	TGTGCGGTAGGGGGCAGGGTTGACACTGAAGCTTTCTTT	CAVGGRVDTEAFF
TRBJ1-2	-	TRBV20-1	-	TGCAGTGCTAGCGGAGGACAGATCCGTTCCTACACCTTC	CSASGGQIRSYTF
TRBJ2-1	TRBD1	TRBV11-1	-	TGTGCCAGCAGCTTAGGGGGCGGACAGGTATACAATGAGCAGTTCTTC	CASSLGGGQVYNEQFF
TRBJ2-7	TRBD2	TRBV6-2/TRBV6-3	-	TGTGCCAGCAGTTCCCCTAGCGGGGGGGATCCCTACGAGCAGTACTTC	CASSSPSGGDPYEQYF
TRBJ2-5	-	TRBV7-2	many	TGTGCCAGCAGCTTAGGCGCAGAGACCCAGTACTTC	CASSLGAETQYF
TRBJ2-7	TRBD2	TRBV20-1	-	TGCAGTGTCACAGACGGGGGGGCTCATGAGCAGTACTTC	CSVTDGGAHEQYF
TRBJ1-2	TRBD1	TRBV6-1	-	TGTGCCAGCAGTCTCCGGACAGGGACAGGAAACTATGGCTACACCTTC	CASSLRTGTGNYGYTF
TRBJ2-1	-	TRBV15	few	TGTGCCACCAGCAGACAGGGGTTTAGCTCCTACAATGAGCAGTTCTTC	CATSRQGFSSYNEQFF
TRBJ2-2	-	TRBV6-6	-	TGTGCCAGTTCACTCAGGGTTTCGACCGGGGAGCTGTTTTTT	CASSLRVSTGELFF
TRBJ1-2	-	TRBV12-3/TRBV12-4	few	TGTGCCAGCAGTCAAGGGGCACTCCACTATGGCTACACCTTC	CASSQGALHYGYTF
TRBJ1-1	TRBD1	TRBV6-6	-	TGTGCCAGCAGTAAGGGGGCGCGGTACCAAGGCACTGAAGCTTTCTTT	CASSKGARYQGTEAFF
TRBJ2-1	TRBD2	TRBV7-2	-	TGTGCCAGCGTTCGGACTAGCGGGGGGGCCTATAATGAGCAGTTCTTC	CASVRTSGGAYNEQFF
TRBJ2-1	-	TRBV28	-	TGTGCCAGCAGTCACATAGCTGGATCCTACAATGAGCAGTTCTTC	CASSHIAGSYNEQFF
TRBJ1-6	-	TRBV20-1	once	TGCAGTGCCCGGCCGGGGGAAACCTATAATTCACCCCTCCACTTT	CSARPGETYNSPLHF
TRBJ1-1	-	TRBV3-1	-	TGTGCCAGCAGCCACCTGGGGACTGAAGCTTTCTTT	CASSHLGTEAFF
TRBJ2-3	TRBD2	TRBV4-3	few	TGCGCCAGCAGCCACGGGACTAGCGGGGGGTTAGATACGCAGTATTTT	CASSHGTSGGLDTQYF
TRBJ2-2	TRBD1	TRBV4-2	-	TGTGCCAGCAGCCAAGATGGACAGGGGAACACCGGGGAGCTGTTTTTT	CASSQDGQGNTGELFF
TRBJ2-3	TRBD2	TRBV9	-	TGTGCCAGCAGCGTAGCCCTGTCCCTAGCGGGGGCCGCAGATACGCAGTATTTT	CASSVALSLAGAADTQYF
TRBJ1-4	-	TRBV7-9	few	TGTGCCAGCAGCTCCCGACAGGAGAATGAAAAACTGTTTTTT	CASSSRQENEKLFF
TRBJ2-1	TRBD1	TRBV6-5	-	TGTGCCAGCAGTTACTCCGGGACAGGGTCCTACAATGAGCAGTTCTTC	CASSYSGTGSYNEQFF
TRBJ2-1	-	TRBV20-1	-	TGCAGTGCCAAGGGCCCTAGCTCCTACAATGAGCAGTTCTTC	CSAKGPSSYNEQFF
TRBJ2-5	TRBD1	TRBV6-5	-	TGTGCCAGCTGCCCGACAGGGGGCAAAGAGACCCAGTACTTC	CASCPTGGKETQYF
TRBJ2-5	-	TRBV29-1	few	TGCAGCTCTGACTGGGGGGAGACCCAGTACTTC	CSSDWGETQYF
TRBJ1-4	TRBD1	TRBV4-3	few	TGCGCCAGCAGCCAAGATCGGACAGGGGATGAAAAACTGTTTTTT	CASSQDRTGDEKLFF
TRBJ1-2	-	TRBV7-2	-	TGTGCCAGCAACTTCGCCACGGGGGGAGGCTATGGCTACACCTTC	CASNFATGGGYGYTF
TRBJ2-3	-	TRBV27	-	TGTGCCAGCAGCAAGGGGCTAAGTCGCACAGATACGCAGTATTTT	CASSKGLSRTDTQYF
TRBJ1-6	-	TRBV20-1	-	TGCAGTGCTAGTCTCCCAGACTATAATTCACCCCTCCACTTT	CSASLPDYNSPLHF
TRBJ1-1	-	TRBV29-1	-	TGCAGCGTTCAGGGTGCTACTGAAGCTTTCTTT	CSVQGATEAFF
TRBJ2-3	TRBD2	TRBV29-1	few	TGCAGCGTTACGTACGGACTAGCGGGGGGTTCGGATACGCAGTATTTT	CSVTYGLAGGSDTQYF
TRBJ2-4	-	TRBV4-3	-	TGCGCCAGCAGCCAAGAGTTGCTAAGGGGCCGGTTAAACATTCAGTACTTC	CASSQELLRGRLNIQYF
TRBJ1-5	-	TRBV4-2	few	TGTGCCAGCAGCCAAGATCGAGGGGCGCTCAGGAATCAGCCCCAGCATTTT	CASSQDRGALRNQPQHF
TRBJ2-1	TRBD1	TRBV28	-	TGTGCCAGCAGTTCCGTTCTCCGGGACAGGGCCTACAATGAGCAGTTCTTC	CASSSVLRDRAYNEQFF